These 4 T cell receptor beta chains were sequenced from one sample in a study of T-cell memory formation after mild COVID-19. From the 5' RACE reads, TCRdb called clonotypes with MiXCR, one entry per CDR3 protein. The sample lists some 350,000 distinct CDR3 sequences, 10% to 15% occurring once. The sequencing input was PBMCs or a T cell subset sorted from them (not recorded which). Source of these receptors: a man younger than 35 who had mild COVID-19 (a few samples of this study predate the infection). Cell type and time point are not known.

The V call is TRBV18, the J call TRBJ1-6, with D tentatively TRBD1 (5 bases). Germline values: CDR1 KGHSH, CDR2 LQKENI. Trimming took 3 bases from V and 8 from J, leaving 11 bases between them. This CDR3 has 14 amino acids. For the CDR3, the DNA is TGTGCCAGCTCACCGATCCCGGGGGATTCACCCCTCCACTTT. Translated, it gives CASSPIPGDSPLHF. The full variable domain, its missing parts supplied by reference TRBV18 and TRBJ1-6, is NAGVMQNPRHLVRRRGQEARLRCSPMKGHSHVYWYRQLPEEGLKFMVYLQKENIIDESGMPKERFSAEFPKEGPSILRIQQVVRGDSAAYFCASSPIPGDSPLHFGNGTRLTVT.

The chain has TRBV7-6 and TRBJ1-2; D remains unclear. V was cut by 1 base and J by 7 bases, with 7 bases left in between. The germline CDR1 and CDR2 sequences are SGHVS and FNYEAQ. The CDR3 has 12 residues. DNA for the CDR3: TGTGCCAGCAGCTTAGACGGCAGTGGCTACACCTTC. This sequence encodes CASSLDGSGYTF.

The chain couples TRBV18 to TRBJ2-3; a possible D gene is TRBD1 (6 bases). CDR1 and CDR2 (germline): KGHSH, LQKENI. Trimming shortened V by 2 bases and J by 4 bases, and 10 bases separated the two germline ends. The CDR3 loop spans 14 amino acids. CDR3 coding DNA: TGTGCCAGCTCACCAGGGGGCGAGGCAGATACGCAGTATTTT. Translating gives CASSPGGEADTQYF.

The rearrangement uses TRBV20-1 and TRBJ1-2; D ambiguous. Germline loops: CDR1 DFQATT, CDR2 SNEGSKA (reference sequence). V was trimmed by 1 base and J by 2 bases, leaving 5 bases between them. This CDR3 contains 12 residues. In DNA, the CDR3 is TGCAGTGCTAGAGTCCAGAACTATGGCTACACCTTC. It codes for CSARVQNYGYTF.